The 30 T cell receptor beta chains below all came from one sample that was sequenced in a study of T cells after yellow fever vaccination. TCRdb fed the 5' RACE reads into MiXCR, producing one record per CDR3 protein. This table holds approximately 510,000 distinct CDR3 sequences, 21% found once. This specimen consisted of PBMCs, obtained 21 days after the first yellow fever vaccination. The receptors shown here come from a man aged 18 to 29 who received the YFV17D yellow fever vaccine.

This clonotype was seen only a few times. The chain couples TRBV11-2 to TRBJ1-2; D unresolved. CDR1 and CDR2 from the germline V gene are SGHAT and FQNNGV. The CDR3 loop spans 12 amino acids. V gave up 4 bases and J gave up 6 bases, with 9 bases separating them. This chain's CDR3 is CASSSSTHGYTF. In DNA form, the CDR3 reads TGTGCCAGCAGCTCCTCTACCCATGGCTACACCTTC.

The chain combines TRBV11-1 with TRBJ1-4; D not certain. The germline CDR1 and CDR2 sequences are SGHAT and FQDESV (reference sequence). The V end lost 6 bases, the J end lost 8 bases, and 19 bases lay between the germline ends. The CDR3 is made up of 15 amino acids. The CDR3 loop reads CASSATSTGGEKLFF. The CDR3 DNA reads TGTGCCAGCAGTGCCACTTCGACCGGAGGGGAAAAACTGTTTTTT. The complete variable domain, with remaining parts taken from reference TRBV11-1 and TRBJ1-4, reads EAEVAQSPRYKITEKSQAVAFWCDPISGHATLYWYRQILGQGPELLVQFQDESVVDDSQLPKDRFSAERLKGVDSTLKIQPAELGDSAMYLCASSATSTGGEKLFFGSGTQLSVL.

This clonotype came up a few times. This chain uses TRBV6-4 with TRBJ2-7; D is ambiguous. Per the germline V gene, CDR1 is MRHNA and CDR2 is SNTAGT. CDR3 length: 12 residues. Trimming removed 7 bases from V and 3 bases from J, with 10 bases in between. CDR3: CASTSLDYEQYV. DNA for the CDR3: TGTGCCAGCACGAGCCTTGACTACGAGCAGTACGTC.

The chain employs TRBV29-1 and TRBJ1-1; possible D gene TRBD1, 5 bases. Deletions cut 4 bases from V and 2 bases from J, with 11 bases between. The germline CDR1 and CDR2 sequences are SQVTM and ANQGSEA. This CDR3 has 13 residues. The chain's CDR3 is CSVGGGINTEAFF. CDR3 bases: TGCAGCGTTGGGGGGGGTATCAACACTGAAGCTTTCTTT.

The chain links TRBV20-1 to TRBJ2-2; weak D call: TRBD1 (6 bases). From germline, CDR1 is DFQATT and CDR2 SNEGSKA (reference sequence). Trimming took 4 bases from V and 7 from J, leaving 16 bases between them. This CDR3 is 14 amino acids long. CDR3 sequence (DNA): TGCAGTGCTAAGAAGACAGGAATCGGCGGGGAGCTGTTTTTT. Its translation is CSAKKTGIGGELFF.

The chain combines TRBV28 with TRBJ1-5; D ambiguous. Germline values: CDR1 MDHEN, CDR2 SYDVKM. V gave up 3 bases and J gave up 0 bases, with 9 bases separating them. The CDR3 length is 15 residues. The CDR3: CASSFGRNSNQPQHF. As DNA, the CDR3 is TGTGCCAGCAGTTTCGGCAGGAATAGCAATCAGCCCCAGCATTTT.

The rearrangement links TRBV10-3 to TRBJ2-2; TRBD2 might be the D (6 bases). The CDR3 sequence is 16 residues long. V lost 0 bases and J 0 bases, leaving 8 bases between the germline ends. Germline V gene sequence: CDR1 ENHRY, CDR2 SYGVKD. For the CDR3, the DNA is TGTGCCATCAGTGAGTCGCGGGGAGCGAACACCGGGGAGCTGTTTTTT. It is translated as CAISESRGANTGELFF.

This clonotype was counted only a few times. V gene TRBV4-3 combines with J gene TRBJ1-1; D is unclear. Trimming pared 1 base from V and 5 bases from J, leaving 14 bases between. CDR3 length equals 15 residues. Germline V CDR1 and CDR2: LGHNA, YSLEER. As DNA, the CDR3 is TGCGCCAGCAGCCAAGTAGGATTGGCAATTACTGAAGCTTTCTTT. Its translation: CASSQVGLAITEAFF.

V and J are TRBV7-2 and TRBJ1-1; maybe TRBD1 (6 bases). CDR3 length equals 15 residues. In germline, CDR1 is SGHTA, CDR2 FQGNSA. V was clipped by 5 bases and J by 4 bases, with 17 bases between them. The CDR3 DNA follows: TGTGCCAGCAGCATTAGGCCAGGGGCCGGCACTGAAGCTTTCTTT. Encoded protein: CASSIRPGAGTEAFF.

The gene calls are TRBV6-5 and TRBJ2-3; 10 bases align to TRBD1. Germline-derived CDR1 and CDR2 are MNHEY and SVGAGI. This CDR3 is 16 amino acids long. Losses at the gene ends were 0 bases for V and 6 bases for J; bases not matched to a gene: 6. The CDR3 spells CASSYSGTGELDTQYF. CDR3 coding DNA: TGTGCCAGCAGTTACTCCGGGACAGGGGAGTTGGATACGCAGTATTTT.

The gene calls are TRBV6-1 and TRBJ2-3, with a possible D match to TRBD2 (6 bases). V was cut by 5 bases and J by 9 bases, with 18 bases left in between. Germline-derived CDR1 and CDR2 are MNHNS and SASEGT. The CDR3 is 14 residues long. The CDR3 sequence is CASSHPPNGGTQYF. CDR3 nucleotide sequence: TGTGCCAGCAGTCATCCCCCTAATGGGGGGACGCAGTATTTT.

The genes are TRBV4-2 and TRBJ2-5; D ambiguous. CDR3 length: 14 amino acids. Looked up from germline, CDR1 is LGHNA and CDR2 is YNFKEQ. The V end lost 0 bases, the J end lost 2 bases, and 7 bases lay between the germline ends. The CDR3 nucleotides are TGTGCCAGCAGCCAAGATACCAATCAAGAGACCCAGTACTTC. Protein sequence: CASSQDTNQETQYF.

The chain carries TRBV20-1 and TRBJ1-3; D is unclear. This CDR3 has 14 residues. The V end was cut by 4 bases, the J end by 0 bases, with 10 bases between. The V gene's germline CDR1 is DFQATT and CDR2 SNEGSKA (reference sequence). In nucleotides, the CDR3 is TGCAGTGCTATGAAGACACGCTCTGGAAACACCATATATTTT. As protein: CSAMKTRSGNTIYF.

This clonotype has a handful of counts. The rearrangement links TRBV7-4 to TRBJ1-1; 8 nucleotides match TRBD1. After removal of 8 bases from V and 5 bases from J, the junction contained 19 bases not matched to a gene. Germline CDR1 and CDR2: SGHVT and SQSDAQ. The CDR3 contains 17 residues. As DNA, the CDR3 is TGTGCCAGCCCCGGGGATTCCTTCGACAGGGGAGATACTGAAGCTTTCTTT. It is translated as CASPGDSFDRGDTEAFF.

The chain employs TRBV19 and TRBJ1-5, with D uncertain. Germline CDR1 LNHDA, CDR2 SQIVND (reference sequence). The V gene lost 7 bases and the J gene lost 3 bases, with 19 bases spanning the gap. This CDR3 spans 16 amino acids. The CDR3 protein is CASTGSHRALNQPQHF. CDR3 bases: TGTGCCAGTACCGGCTCACACCGGGCCCTCAATCAGCCCCAGCATTTT.

CDR3 nucleotides: TGTGCCACCAGCAGAGATTCGGCGGAGGTACCAGATACGCAGTATTTT. It codes for CATSRDSAEVPDTQYF. The chain uses TRBV15 and TRBJ2-3, with D possibly TRBD2 on 5 matching bases. This CDR3 has 16 residues. Trimming stripped 0 bases from V and 4 bases from J, with 14 bases between. Germline values: CDR1 LNHNV, CDR2 YYDKDF (reference sequence).

The V call is TRBV5-1, the J call TRBJ2-7; D call uncertain. CDR3 length equals 14 residues. V dropped 7 bases and J dropped 7 bases, with 21 bases sitting between them. Germline-derived CDR1 and CDR2 are SGHRS and YFSETQ. CDR3 amino acids: CASGSGRSSREQYF. The CDR3 coding sequence is TGCGCCAGCGGGTCCGGACGGAGTTCGCGAGAGCAGTACTTC.

This chain links TRBV4-3 with TRBJ2-1; the match to TRBD2 covers 13 bases. Germline V gene data show CDR1 as LGHNA and CDR2 as YSLEER. The length of the CDR3 is 17 residues. Unmatched junction bases numbered 6, after V lost 2 bases and J lost 5 bases. Written as DNA, the CDR3 is TGCGCCAGCAGCCAAAGATTAGGGACTAGCGGGAACAATGAGCAGTTCTTC. Protein: CASSQRLGTSGNNEQFF.

This clonotype was detected only a few times. The chain links TRBV7-2 to TRBJ2-7; perhaps D is TRBD1 or TRBD2 (5 bases each). Trimming took off 3 bases at V and 2 bases at J, with 8 bases between the two ends. This CDR3 contains 13 residues. Germline assignment: CDR1 SGHTA and CDR2 FQGNSA. CDR3 loop: CASSFGGAYEQYF. CDR3 DNA sequence: TGTGCCAGCAGCTTTGGGGGTGCCTACGAGCAGTACTTC.

Only a few counts were recorded for this clonotype. This chain joins TRBV3-1 and TRBJ1-1; weak D call: TRBD1 (6 bases). CDR1 and CDR2 (germline): LGHDT, YNNKEL (reference sequence). V lost 4 bases to trimming and J lost 1 base, with 10 bases between them. This CDR3 region has 14 residues. CDR3 coding DNA: TGTGCCAGCAGCCGGATGGGGGCGAACACTGAAGCTTTCTTT. This encodes CASSRMGANTEAFF.

This clonotype came up once. The chain is built from TRBV20-1 and TRBJ1-1, with 7 nucleotides matching TRBD1. Germline V gene sequence: CDR1 DFQATT, CDR2 SNEGSKA (reference sequence). The V and J ends lost 0 bases and 6 bases, in that order; junction bases with no gene match: 7. CDR3 length: 14 residues. CDR3 in DNA: TGCAGTGCTAGAGATCGAACAGGGGCTCCTGAAGCTTTCTTT. Translation: CSARDRTGAPEAFF.

This clonotype was counted only a few times. The rearrangement uses TRBV10-2 and TRBJ2-3; D remains unclear. Deletions cut 6 bases from V and 6 bases from J, with 7 bases between. The CDR3 loop spans 11 amino acids. Germline V CDR1 and CDR2: WSHSY, SAAADI. The CDR3 loop reads CASSIRDTQYF. The DNA of the CDR3 is TGCGCCAGCAGCATAAGGGATACGCAGTATTTT.

This chain joins TRBV5-1 and TRBJ1-4; D gene unclear. Germline V lookup: CDR1 SGHRS, CDR2 YFSETQ. CDR3 length: 13 amino acids. V lost 2 bases and J 4 bases, leaving 6 bases between the germline ends. In DNA, the CDR3 is TGCGCCAGCAGCTTCGGGATTAATGAAAAACTGTTTTTT. The encoded protein is CASSFGINEKLFF. Drawing the rest from reference TRBV5-1 and TRBJ1-4, the complete variable domain is KAGVTQTPRYLIKTRGQQVTLSCSPISGHRSVSWYQQTPGQGLQFLFEYFSETQRNKGNFPGRFSGRQFSNSRSEMNVSTLELGDSALYLCASSFGINEKLFFGSGTQLSVL.

This clonotype was counted a few times. The rearrangement uses TRBV5-1 and TRBJ2-1; 9 bases match TRBD1. CDR1 and CDR2 (germline): SGHRS, YFSETQ. The V gene end was trimmed by 3 bases and the J gene end by 10 bases; junction bases not matched to a gene: 11. The CDR3 extends over 15 amino acids. The DNA of the CDR3 is TGCGCCAGCAGCTCTGGCCCACAGGGGGCAGGAGAGCAGTTCTTC. It is translated as CASSSGPQGAGEQFF. The full variable domain, in which reference TRBV5-1 and TRBJ2-1 provide the parts outside the CDR3, is KAGVTQTPRYLIKTRGQQVTLSCSPISGHRSVSWYQQTPGQGLQFLFEYFSETQRNKGNFPGRFSGRQFSNSRSEMNVSTLELGDSALYLCASSSGPQGAGEQFFGPGTRLTVL.

V and J are TRBV7-9 and TRBJ2-1; 12 bases map to TRBD1. There are 15 residues in the CDR3. Trimming at V came to 6 bases and at J to 5 bases, leaving 5 bases not matched to a gene. Germline V gene data show CDR1 as SEHNR and CDR2 as FQNEAQ (reference sequence). The CDR3 coding sequence is TGTGCCAGCAGGCGGGGACAGGGGGCTGACAATGAGCAGTTCTTC. Its translation is CASRRGQGADNEQFF.

This clonotype was observed a few times. The V gene is TRBV7-9, the J gene TRBJ2-7; D gene uncertain. Germline values: CDR1 SEHNR, CDR2 FQNEAQ (reference sequence). CDR3 length: 13 amino acids. The V and J ends lost 5 bases and 9 bases respectively, with 17 bases between them. The CDR3: CASSRPGSEGQYF. The CDR3 DNA is TGTGCCAGCAGCCGCCCAGGTTCGGAAGGGCAGTACTTC.

This clonotype has just a few counts. The V gene is TRBV4-2, the J gene TRBJ2-2; maybe TRBD2 (6 bases). Trimming removed 0 bases at V and 2 bases at J, with 25 bases between. CDR3 length: 21 residues. Germline V gene data show CDR1 as LGHNA and CDR2 as YNFKEQ. CDR3 protein: CASSQEVRMYLATTNTGELFF. For the CDR3, the DNA is TGTGCCAGCAGCCAAGAGGTTCGAATGTATCTAGCGACAACCAACACCGGGGAGCTGTTTTTT.

The rearrangement links TRBV4-3 to TRBJ1-4, with a weak D call TRBD1 (5 bases). V was pared by 0 bases and J by 4 bases, with 9 bases between. There are 15 residues in the CDR3. CDR1 is LGHNA and CDR2 is YSLEER in the germline V gene. In nucleotides, the CDR3 is TGCGCCAGCAGCCAAGATCCAAGGGGTAATGAAAAACTGTTTTTT. This encodes CASSQDPRGNEKLFF.

Only a few counts were recorded for this clonotype. The rearrangement joins TRBV5-1 to TRBJ2-3; a possible D gene is TRBD2 (5 bases). Germline assignment: CDR1 SGHRS and CDR2 YFSETQ. This CDR3 comprises 16 residues. The V and J ends lost 0 bases and 1 base respectively, with 12 bases between them. CDR3 residues: CASSLAGDIRTDTQYF. CDR3 DNA sequence: TGCGCCAGCAGCTTGGCCGGGGATATACGCACAGATACGCAGTATTTT.

In this sample, this clonotype turned up many times. The chain combines TRBV29-1 with TRBJ2-2; TRBD1 matches at 8 bases. Trimming at V came to 6 bases and at J to 0 bases, leaving 3 bases not matched to a gene. Germline CDR1 and CDR2: SQVTM and ANQGSEA. The CDR3 length is 14 residues. The CDR3 bases are TGCAGCGTCCAGGACAGGGCGAACACCGGGGAGCTGTTTTTT. Residues: CSVQDRANTGELFF.